A single sample gave rise to the 6 T cell receptor beta chains below, sequenced in a study of regulatory T cells in long-lasting Graves disease. Time point meaning: persistent/refractory GD, antithyroid drugs over 5 years with positive TRAb. TCR sequences were obtained from RNA taken from PBMCs. According to the study, TCR beta libraries were built with iRepertoire HTBI primers and CDR3-region Arm-PCR. MiXCR was run by TCRdb on the multiplex PCR reads, yielding one entry per CDR3 protein. The sample shows roughly 500,000 distinct CDR3 sequences, more than 20% of them seen only once. The sequencing used peripheral blood mononuclear cells (PBMCs), collected when the disease was refractory, from a patient treated with antithyroid drugs. Receptor source: a female donor with Graves disease.

This chain links TRBV6-2 or TRBV6-3 with TRBJ1-6; 7 nucleotides agree with TRBD1. J was trimmed by 7 bases and V by 6 bases; bases with no gene match: 6. Germline V gives CDR1 MNHEY, CDR2 SVGEGT. The CDR3 spans 14 residues. CDR3 residues: CASSTTGDNSPLHF. The CDR3 nucleotides read TGTGCCAGCAGCACAACAGGGGACAATTCACCCCTCCACTTT.

This clonotype was seen many times. The V gene is TRBV7-8, the J gene TRBJ2-7; D gene ambiguous. This CDR3 is 15 amino acids long. Germline values: CDR1 SGHVS, CDR2 FQNEAQ. V lost 5 bases, J lost 0 bases, and 14 bases lay in between. CDR3 residues: CASSTVVQTSYEQYF. The CDR3 DNA reads as TGTGCCAGCAGCACCGTGGTCCAAACCTCCTACGAGCAGTACTTC.

This clonotype showed up many times. The gene calls are TRBV28 and TRBJ1-1; no definite D call. Trimming took off 7 bases at V and 2 bases at J, with 5 bases between the two ends. This CDR3 is 11 amino acids long. Germline values: CDR1 MDHEN, CDR2 SYDVKM. The CDR3 DNA is TGTGCCAGCATGGGAAACACTGAAGCTTTCTTT. This gives the protein CASMGNTEAFF.

In its sample, this clonotype was seen many times. The gene calls are TRBV20-1 and TRBJ2-5, with TRBD2 identical over 14 bases. Trimming cost V 6 bases and J 5 bases; bases outside gene matches: 8. In germline, CDR1 is DFQATT, CDR2 SNEGSKA (reference sequence). The CDR3 has 15 amino acids. The CDR3 sequence: CSAIRLAGGLETQYF. The CDR3 coding sequence is TGCAGTGCGATCCGACTAGCGGGAGGGCTGGAGACCCAGTACTTC.

This clonotype appeared many times. This chain uses TRBV7-9 with TRBJ1-4, with D possibly matching TRBD1 (6 bases). Germline-derived CDR1 and CDR2 are SEHNR and FQNEAQ (reference sequence). V was clipped by 5 bases and J by 4 bases, with 17 bases between them. The CDR3 spans 16 residues. In DNA, the CDR3 is TGTGCCAGCAGCGCCTCCCCGCAGGGGCTTAATGAAAAACTGTTTTTT. It encodes CASSASPQGLNEKLFF.

This clonotype was counted many times. V usage is TRBV6-1 and J usage is TRBJ1-1, with D possibly being TRBD1 (5 bases). The CDR3 loop spans 14 amino acids. Looked up from germline, CDR1 is MNHNS and CDR2 is SASEGT. V was clipped by 6 bases and J by 1 base, with 12 bases between them. The CDR3 is CASRSRVENTEAFF. Here the CDR3 DNA reads TGTGCCAGCAGGTCCAGGGTAGAGAACACTGAAGCTTTCTTT.